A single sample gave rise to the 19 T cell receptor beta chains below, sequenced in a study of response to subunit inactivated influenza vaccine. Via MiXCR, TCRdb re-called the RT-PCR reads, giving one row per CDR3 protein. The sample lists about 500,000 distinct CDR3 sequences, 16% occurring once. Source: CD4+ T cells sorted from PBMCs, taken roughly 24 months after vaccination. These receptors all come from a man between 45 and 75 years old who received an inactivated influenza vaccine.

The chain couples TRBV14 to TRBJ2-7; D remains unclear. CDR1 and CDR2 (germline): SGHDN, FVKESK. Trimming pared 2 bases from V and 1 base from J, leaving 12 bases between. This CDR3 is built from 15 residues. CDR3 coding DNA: TGTGCCAGCAGCCAATATGGTGGGAAATCCTACGAGCAGTACTTC. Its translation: CASSQYGGKSYEQYF.

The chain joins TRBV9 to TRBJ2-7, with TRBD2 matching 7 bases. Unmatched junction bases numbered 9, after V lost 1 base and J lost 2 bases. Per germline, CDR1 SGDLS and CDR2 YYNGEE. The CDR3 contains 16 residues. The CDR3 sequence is CASSVKISGDPYEQYF. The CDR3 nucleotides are TGTGCCAGCAGCGTAAAGATCAGCGGGGACCCCTACGAGCAGTACTTC.

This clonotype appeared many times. The CDR3 DNA follows: TGTGCCAGCAGCCAGGATCCGGGACAGGGAGCTACGCAGTATTTT. Its protein product is CASSQDPGQGATQYF. The genes are TRBV3-1 and TRBJ2-3; 9 bases map to TRBD1. This CDR3 comprises 15 residues. Germline V gene lookup returns CDR1 LGHDT and CDR2 YNNKEL (reference sequence). J was trimmed by 8 bases and V by 3 bases; bases with no gene match: 9.

Here the CDR3 reads CASSAGVRETQYF. Here the CDR3 DNA reads TGCGCCAGCAGCGCGGGAGTCCGGGAGACCCAGTACTTC. The chain is built from TRBV5-1 and TRBJ2-5; 7 nucleotides line up with TRBD2. The V and J ends lost 4 bases and 5 bases, in that order; junction bases with no gene match: 5. The CDR3 contains 13 residues. Germline lookup yields CDR1 SGHRS and CDR2 YFSETQ. Full variable domain (remainder filled in from reference TRBV5-1 and TRBJ2-5): KAGVTQTPRYLIKTRGQQVTLSCSPISGHRSVSWYQQTPGQGLQFLFEYFSETQRNKGNFPGRFSGRQFSNSRSEMNVSTLELGDSALYLCASSAGVRETQYFGPGTRLLVL.

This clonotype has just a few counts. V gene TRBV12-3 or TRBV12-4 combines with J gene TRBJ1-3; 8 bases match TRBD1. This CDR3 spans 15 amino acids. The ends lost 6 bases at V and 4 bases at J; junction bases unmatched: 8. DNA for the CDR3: TGTGCCAGCAGCCCGGGACAGGTTTTCGGAAACACCATATATTTT. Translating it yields CASSPGQVFGNTIYF.

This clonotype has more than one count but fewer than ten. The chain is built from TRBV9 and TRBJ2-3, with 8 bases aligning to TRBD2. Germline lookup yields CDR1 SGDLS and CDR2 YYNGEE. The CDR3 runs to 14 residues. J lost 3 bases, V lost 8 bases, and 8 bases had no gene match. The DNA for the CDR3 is TGTGCCAGTTCGCGACTAGCGAGAACAGATACGCAGTATTTT. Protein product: CASSRLARTDTQYF.

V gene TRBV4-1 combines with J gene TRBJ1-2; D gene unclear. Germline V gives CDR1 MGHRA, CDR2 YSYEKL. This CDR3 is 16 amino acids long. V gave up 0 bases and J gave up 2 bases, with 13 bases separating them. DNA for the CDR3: TGCGCCAGCAGCCAAGATCGCCGTTTCAGCAACTATGGCTACACCTTC. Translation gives CASSQDRRFSNYGYTF.

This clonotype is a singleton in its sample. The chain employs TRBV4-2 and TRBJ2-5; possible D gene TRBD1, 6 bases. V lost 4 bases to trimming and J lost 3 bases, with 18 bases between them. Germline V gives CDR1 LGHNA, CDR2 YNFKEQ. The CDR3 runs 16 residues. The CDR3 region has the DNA TGTGCCAGCAGCCCACGAAACAACAGGGAAGAAGAGACCCAGTACTTC. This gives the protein CASSPRNNREEETQYF.

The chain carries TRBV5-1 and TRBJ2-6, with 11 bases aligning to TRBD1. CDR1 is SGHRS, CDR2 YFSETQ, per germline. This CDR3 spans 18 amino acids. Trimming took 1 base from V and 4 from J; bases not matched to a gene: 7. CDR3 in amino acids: CASSLRTGGSGGANVLTF. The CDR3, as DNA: TGCGCCAGCAGCTTGAGGACAGGGGGCTCGGGAGGGGCCAACGTCCTGACTTTC.

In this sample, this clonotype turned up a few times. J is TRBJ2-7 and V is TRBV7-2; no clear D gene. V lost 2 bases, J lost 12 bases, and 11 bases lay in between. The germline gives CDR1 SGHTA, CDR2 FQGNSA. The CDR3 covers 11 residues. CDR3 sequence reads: CASSLWGAAYF. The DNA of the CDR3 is TGTGCCAGCAGCTTATGGGGTGCCGCGTACTTC.

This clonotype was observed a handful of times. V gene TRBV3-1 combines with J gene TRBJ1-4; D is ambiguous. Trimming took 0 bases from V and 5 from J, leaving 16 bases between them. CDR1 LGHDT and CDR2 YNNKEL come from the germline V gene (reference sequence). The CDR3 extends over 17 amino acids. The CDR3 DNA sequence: TGTGCCAGCAGCCAAGATCTTTTGGAGGGAGCGAATGAAAAACTGTTTTTT. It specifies CASSQDLLEGANEKLFF.

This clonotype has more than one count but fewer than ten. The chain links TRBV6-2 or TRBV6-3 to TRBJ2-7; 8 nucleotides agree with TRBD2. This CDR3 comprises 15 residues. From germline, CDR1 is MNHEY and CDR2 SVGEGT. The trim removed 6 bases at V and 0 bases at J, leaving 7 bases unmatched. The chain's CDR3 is CASRATSVSSYEQYF. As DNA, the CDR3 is TGTGCCAGCAGAGCGACTAGCGTTAGCTCCTACGAGCAGTACTTC.

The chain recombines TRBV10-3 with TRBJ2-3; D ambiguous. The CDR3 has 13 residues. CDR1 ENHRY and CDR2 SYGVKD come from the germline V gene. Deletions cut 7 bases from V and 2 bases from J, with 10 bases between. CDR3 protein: CAIMAGFTDTQYF. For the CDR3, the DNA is TGTGCCATCATGGCCGGGTTCACAGATACGCAGTATTTT.

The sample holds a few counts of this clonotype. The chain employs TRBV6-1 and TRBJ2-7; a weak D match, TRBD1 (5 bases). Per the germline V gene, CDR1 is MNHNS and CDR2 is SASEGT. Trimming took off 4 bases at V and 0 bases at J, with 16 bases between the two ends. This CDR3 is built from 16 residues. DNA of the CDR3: TGTGCCAGCAGTGTTGGGTCGACTGGGGCCTCCTACGAGCAGTACTTC. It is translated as CASSVGSTGASYEQYF.

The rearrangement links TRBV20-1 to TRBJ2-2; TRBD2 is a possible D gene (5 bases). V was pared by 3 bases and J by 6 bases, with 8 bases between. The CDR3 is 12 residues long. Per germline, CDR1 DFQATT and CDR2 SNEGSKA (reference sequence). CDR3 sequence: CSAREAAGELFF. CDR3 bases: TGCAGTGCTAGGGAAGCGGCCGGGGAGCTGTTTTTT.

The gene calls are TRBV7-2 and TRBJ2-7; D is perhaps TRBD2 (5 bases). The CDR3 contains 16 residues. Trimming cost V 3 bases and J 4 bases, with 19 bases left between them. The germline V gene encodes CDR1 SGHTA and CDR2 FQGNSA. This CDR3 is CASSFPHPLGAYEQYF. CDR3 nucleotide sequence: TGTGCCAGCAGCTTCCCCCATCCACTGGGAGCGTACGAGCAGTACTTC.

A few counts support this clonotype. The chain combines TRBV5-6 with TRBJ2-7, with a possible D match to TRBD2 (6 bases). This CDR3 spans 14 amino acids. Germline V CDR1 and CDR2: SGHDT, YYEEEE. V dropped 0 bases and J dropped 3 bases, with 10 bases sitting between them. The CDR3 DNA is TGTGCCAGCAGCTTGGCTCGCGGGGTCTACGAGCAGTACTTC. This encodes CASSLARGVYEQYF.

The CDR3 loop is CASSQDPTSGYEQYF. CDR3 nucleotides: TGTGCCAGCAGCCAAGATCCCACTAGCGGGTACGAGCAGTACTTC. V gene TRBV4-2 combines with J gene TRBJ2-7; 9 bases map to TRBD2. Germline-derived CDR1 and CDR2 are LGHNA and YNFKEQ. This CDR3 region has 15 residues. Unmatched junction bases numbered 4, after V lost 0 bases and J lost 4 bases.

The CDR3 bases are TGTGCCACCAGTGACCCTTCTGGTGGGGCCAACGTCCTGACTTTC. Protein sequence: CATSDPSGGANVLTF. This sequence joins TRBV24-1 and TRBJ2-6; the D is unclear. Trimming removed 4 bases at V and 3 bases at J, with 9 bases between. Per the germline V gene, CDR1 is KGHDR and CDR2 is SFDVKD. The CDR3 sequence is 15 residues long.